A selection of T cell receptor beta chains follows, all from one sample in a study of blood T cell repertoires in COVID-19. Profiling relied on immunoSEQ multiplex PCR, and the TCRdb table lists in-frame clones only, not all of them. Among approximately 26,000 clones listed, roughly 89% were seen once. The sequencing input was peripheral blood. All receptors come from a human donor with acute or convalescent COVID-19. The donor label of this sample is uncertain. Each CDR3 is given with its conserved first and last residue. Each record gives: J gene, V gene, clone size, D gene, CDR3 DNA, CDR3 protein. The D gene is left open where the match is weak. Some rows mark clone size as missing; the rest say once, few, many or name a class of expanded clone.

J gene: TRBJ1-5
V gene: TRBV19
clone size: -
D gene: -
CDR3 DNA: TGTGCCAGTAGTATAGTTGGGGGGGGACGGAGGCCCCAGCATTTT
CDR3 protein: CASSIVGGGRRPQHF

J gene: TRBJ1-2
V gene: TRBV6-6
clone size: -
D gene: TRBD1
CDR3 DNA: TGTGCCAGCAACCCGGACAGGAAGGATGGCTACACCTTC
CDR3 protein: CASNPDRKDGYTF

J gene: TRBJ2-1
V gene: TRBV7-9
clone size: -
D gene: TRBD2
CDR3 DNA: TGTGCCAGCAGCCCCTCTGGACTAGCGGGAGGCCATGGGGACAATGAGCAGTTCTTC
CDR3 protein: CASSPSGLAGGHGDNEQFF

J gene: TRBJ2-3
V gene: TRBV30
clone size: -
D gene: TRBD1
CDR3 DNA: TGTGCCTCTTCCCCGACTGGGACAGCCACAGATACGCAGTATTTT
CDR3 protein: CASSPTGTATDTQYF

J gene: TRBJ1-1
V gene: TRBV6-5
clone size: -
D gene: TRBD1
CDR3 DNA: TGTGCCAGCAGTCGGGGACAGGGTAAGAACACTGAAGCTTTCTTT
CDR3 protein: CASSRGQGKNTEAFF

J gene: TRBJ2-3
V gene: TRBV4-2
clone size: -
D gene: -
CDR3 DNA: TGTGCCAGCAGCCAAGAGGACTTCCACTCACTGGCAGATACGCAGTATTTT
CDR3 protein: CASSQEDFHSLADTQYF

J gene: TRBJ1-5
V gene: TRBV6-5
clone size: -
D gene: -
CDR3 DNA: TGTGCCAGCAGCCGCTCACAGGGCCACAATCAGCCCCAGCATTTT
CDR3 protein: CASSRSQGHNQPQHF

J gene: TRBJ1-1
V gene: TRBV3-1/TRBV3-2
clone size: -
D gene: -
CDR3 DNA: TGTGCCAGCAACCGCGGGGGGCAGAACACTGAAGCTTTCTTT
CDR3 protein: CASNRGGQNTEAFF

J gene: TRBJ1-4
V gene: TRBV3-1/TRBV3-2
clone size: -
D gene: TRBD1
CDR3 DNA: TGTGCCAGCAGTCCTTGGGACAGGAATGAAAAACTGTTTTTT
CDR3 protein: CASSPWDRNEKLFF

J gene: TRBJ2-4
V gene: TRBV28
clone size: -
D gene: TRBD2
CDR3 DNA: TGTGCCAGCAGCCCTGCCCCCTCGAAGGCGGGAGGAGGAAACATTCAGTACTTC
CDR3 protein: CASSPAPSKAGGGNIQYF

J gene: TRBJ2-1
V gene: TRBV18
clone size: -
D gene: TRBD2
CDR3 DNA: TGTGCCAGCTCACCCCCAGCGGGGGGGCCGAATGAGCAGTTCTTC
CDR3 protein: CASSPPAGGPNEQFF

J gene: TRBJ1-6
V gene: TRBV10-2
clone size: -
D gene: -
CDR3 DNA: TGCGCCAGCAGTTTGAGGGCCAATAATTCACCCCTCCACTTT
CDR3 protein: CASSLRANNSPLHF

J gene: TRBJ2-1
V gene: TRBV21-1
clone size: -
D gene: -
CDR3 DNA: TGTGCCAGCAGCAAAGTGGACAGTCCGGAGCAGTTCTTC
CDR3 protein: CASSKVDSPEQFF

J gene: TRBJ2-5
V gene: TRBV14
clone size: -
D gene: TRBD2
CDR3 DNA: TGTGCCAGCAGCCAAGATGGCGGGAGTTTACAAGAGACCCAGTACTTC
CDR3 protein: CASSQDGGSLQETQYF

J gene: TRBJ1-5
V gene: TRBV3-1/TRBV3-2
clone size: -
D gene: -
CDR3 DNA: TGTGCCAGCAGCCAAGGAAGGGGCAGCAATCAGCCCCAGCATTTT
CDR3 protein: CASSQGRGSNQPQHF

J gene: TRBJ2-3
V gene: TRBV24-1
clone size: -
D gene: TRBD2
CDR3 DNA: TGTGCCTCCTCGGCGGGAGGGCCTATAGATACGCAGTATTTT
CDR3 protein: CASSAGGPIDTQYF

J gene: TRBJ1-1
V gene: TRBV5-6
clone size: -
D gene: -
CDR3 DNA: TGCGCCAGCAGCTTCTCCGGGCAGGGGCGCAACACTGAAGCTTTCTTT
CDR3 protein: CASSFSGQGRNTEAFF

J gene: TRBJ2-7
V gene: TRBV7-8
clone size: once
D gene: -
CDR3 DNA: TGTGCCAGCAGCTTAAGAGACAGCTCCTACGAGCAGTACTTC
CDR3 protein: CASSLRDSSYEQYF

J gene: TRBJ1-1
V gene: TRBV5-4
clone size: -
D gene: -
CDR3 DNA: TGTGCCAGCAGCTTAAGGGGCCAAGGCACTGAAGCTTTCTTT
CDR3 protein: CASSLRGQGTEAFF

J gene: TRBJ2-7
V gene: TRBV3-1/TRBV3-2
clone size: few
D gene: -
CDR3 DNA: TGTGCCAGCAGCCGGGACATTAATAACGAGCAGTACTTC
CDR3 protein: CASSRDINNEQYF

J gene: TRBJ1-1
V gene: TRBV4-1
clone size: -
D gene: TRBD1
CDR3 DNA: TGCGCCAGCAGCCGTGGGGGGGCCGGGACAGGCTCTCCTGAAGCTTTCTTT
CDR3 protein: CASSRGGAGTGSPEAFF

J gene: TRBJ2-2
V gene: TRBV2
clone size: -
D gene: TRBD1
CDR3 DNA: TGTGCCAGCAGGGCGCCTAGACAGGGCACGAACACCGGGGAGCTGTTTTTT
CDR3 protein: CASRAPRQGTNTGELFF

J gene: TRBJ2-3
V gene: TRBV7-8
clone size: -
D gene: -
CDR3 DNA: TGTGCCAGCAGCTTACCAATCGCGGGACAGCCTTATTCCACAGATACGCAGTATTTT
CDR3 protein: CASSLPIAGQPYSTDTQYF

J gene: TRBJ2-2
V gene: TRBV24-1
clone size: -
D gene: -
CDR3 DNA: TGTGCCACCAGTGGCGGGCGAGTCGCCGGGGGGCGCGTGAACACCGGGGAGCTGTTTTTT
CDR3 protein: CATSGGRVAGGRVNTGELFF

J gene: TRBJ2-1
V gene: TRBV7-2
clone size: -
D gene: TRBD2
CDR3 DNA: TGTGCCAGCAGCTCAGGACTAGCCTACAATGAGCAGTTCTTC
CDR3 protein: CASSSGLAYNEQFF

J gene: TRBJ2-2
V gene: TRBV7-2
clone size: -
D gene: TRBD2
CDR3 DNA: TGTGCCAGCAGCTCCCAGAGGACTAGTTCGGAGCTGTTTTTT
CDR3 protein: CASSSQRTSSELFF

J gene: TRBJ2-5
V gene: TRBV18
clone size: -
D gene: TRBD1
CDR3 DNA: TGTGCCAGCTCACCAGGGACAGGGTCTGGAGAGACCCAGTACTTC
CDR3 protein: CASSPGTGSGETQYF

J gene: TRBJ2-3
V gene: TRBV6-4
clone size: -
D gene: -
CDR3 DNA: TGTGCCAGCAGTGAACAGGGCACAGATACGCAGTATTTT
CDR3 protein: CASSEQGTDTQYF

J gene: TRBJ1-5
V gene: TRBV7-2
clone size: medium-sized
D gene: -
CDR3 DNA: TGTGCCAGCAGCTTATCAGGGACTAATCAGCCCCAGCATTTT
CDR3 protein: CASSLSGTNQPQHF

J gene: TRBJ2-1
V gene: TRBV18
clone size: -
D gene: -
CDR3 DNA: TGTGCCAGCTCGCCTCGACAGAGTAGGAATGAGCAGTTCTTC
CDR3 protein: CASSPRQSRNEQFF

J gene: TRBJ2-7
V gene: TRBV6-5
clone size: -
D gene: -
CDR3 DNA: TGTGCCAGCAGTTACTCGGCGGAGCAATCATCCTACGAGCAGTACTTC
CDR3 protein: CASSYSAEQSSYEQYF

J gene: TRBJ2-3
V gene: TRBV11-2
clone size: -
D gene: TRBD2
CDR3 DNA: TGTGCCAGCAGCCCGGGACTAGCGGCAAGAGATACGCAGTATTTT
CDR3 protein: CASSPGLAARDTQYF

J gene: TRBJ1-3
V gene: TRBV6-6
clone size: -
D gene: -
CDR3 DNA: TGTGCCAGCAGGTCTGGAGGGAATCGAAACACCATATATTTT
CDR3 protein: CASRSGGNRNTIYF

J gene: TRBJ2-5
V gene: TRBV6-5
clone size: -
D gene: -
CDR3 DNA: TGTGCCAGCAGTTACTGGGGGGGCAGGGGGACCCAGTACTTC
CDR3 protein: CASSYWGGRGTQYF

J gene: TRBJ2-7
V gene: TRBV29-1
clone size: -
D gene: -
CDR3 DNA: TGCAGCGCCACAGGGTGGGGTTCCTACGAGCAGTACTTC
CDR3 protein: CSATGWGSYEQYF

J gene: TRBJ1-5
V gene: TRBV20-1
clone size: -
D gene: -
CDR3 DNA: TGCAGTGCTAGTGAAAACTATCAGCCCCAGCATTTT
CDR3 protein: CSASENYQPQHF

J gene: TRBJ2-7
V gene: TRBV9
clone size: few
D gene: -
CDR3 DNA: TGTGCCAGCAGCGTAGGGCCTAGCGACTCCTACGAGCAGTACTTC
CDR3 protein: CASSVGPSDSYEQYF

J gene: TRBJ2-4
V gene: TRBV18
clone size: -
D gene: TRBD2
CDR3 DNA: TGTGCCAGCTCACTTACTAGCGGGGGGGCCCGGTCCAAAAACATTCAGTACTTC
CDR3 protein: CASSLTSGGARSKNIQYF

J gene: TRBJ1-2
V gene: TRBV24-1
clone size: -
D gene: -
CDR3 DNA: TGTGCCACCAGTGAAAACAGGGTAAAGGGCTACACCTTC
CDR3 protein: CATSENRVKGYTF

J gene: TRBJ1-2
V gene: TRBV21-1
clone size: -
D gene: -
CDR3 DNA: TGTGCCAGCAGCTACAGGGGGGCTAACTATGGCTACACCTTC
CDR3 protein: CASSYRGANYGYTF

J gene: TRBJ2-5
V gene: TRBV2
clone size: -
D gene: TRBD2
CDR3 DNA: TGTGCCAGCAGTGACCCCAGACTAGCGGGATTAGGCGGAGAGACCCAGTACTTC
CDR3 protein: CASSDPRLAGLGGETQYF

J gene: TRBJ2-2
V gene: TRBV28
clone size: -
D gene: TRBD1
CDR3 DNA: TGTGCCAGCAGCCCTGGACAGGCCTACACCGGGGAGCTGTTTTTT
CDR3 protein: CASSPGQAYTGELFF